The present T cell receptor (beta chain) was sequenced within a study of radiation and T cells in renal cell carcinoma. CDR3 length: 13 amino acids. V lost 5 bases and J lost 2, with 9 bases in between. Germline V lookup: CDR1 SNHLY, CDR2 FYNNEI. Profiling relied on immunoSEQ multiplex PCR, and the TCRdb table lists in-frame clones only, not all of them. The sample contains fewer than 4,500 clones, about three fifths of which appear only once. Treatment here: 15 Gy SBRT to primary tumor, nephrectomy 4 weeks later. The study, taken as a whole, reports: In blood, top tumor clones expanded by 2 weeks, shrinking by 4.

This clone was observed a single time. What it binds is not known. This receptor was obtained from a woman in her sixties with renal cell carcinoma. The gene calls are TRBV2 and TRBJ1-1; D gene unclear. Specimen: tumor tissue, collected from a patient whose treatment included radiotherapy and nephrectomy. The CDR3 DNA reads as TGTGCCAGCAGTCAAAGGGTAAACACTGAAGCTTTCTTT. This sequence encodes CASSQRVNTEAFF.